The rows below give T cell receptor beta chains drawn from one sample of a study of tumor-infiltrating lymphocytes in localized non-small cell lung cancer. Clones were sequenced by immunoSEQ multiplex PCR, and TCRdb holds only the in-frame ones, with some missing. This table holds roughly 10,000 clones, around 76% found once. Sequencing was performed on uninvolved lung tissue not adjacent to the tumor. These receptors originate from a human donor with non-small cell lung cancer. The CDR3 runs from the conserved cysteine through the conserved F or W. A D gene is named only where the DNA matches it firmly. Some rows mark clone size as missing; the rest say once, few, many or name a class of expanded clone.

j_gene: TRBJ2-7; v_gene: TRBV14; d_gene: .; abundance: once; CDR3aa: CASSGLGLGEQYF; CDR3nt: TGTGCCAGCAGCGGACTCGGGTTAGGGGAGCAGTACTTC
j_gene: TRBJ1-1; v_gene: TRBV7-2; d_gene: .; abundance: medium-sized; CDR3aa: CASSQSRGNTEAFF; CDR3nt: TGTGCCAGCAGCCAATCTAGGGGGAACACTGAAGCTTTCTTT
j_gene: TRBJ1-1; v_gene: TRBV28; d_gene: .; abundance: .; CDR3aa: CASNDRNTEAFF; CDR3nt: TGTGCCAGCAACGACAGGAACACTGAAGCTTTCTTT
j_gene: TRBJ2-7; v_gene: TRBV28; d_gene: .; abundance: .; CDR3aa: CASSLRSPLYEQYF; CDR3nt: TGTGCCAGCAGTCTCAGGTCCCCCTTATACGAGCAGTACTTC
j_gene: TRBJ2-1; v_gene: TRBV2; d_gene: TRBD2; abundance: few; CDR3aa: CASKGLAGGSDEQFF; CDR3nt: TGTGCCAGCAAAGGACTAGCGGGGGGGTCGGATGAGCAGTTCTTC
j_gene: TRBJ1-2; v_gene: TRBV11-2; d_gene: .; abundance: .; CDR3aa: CASSLNRQSYGYTF; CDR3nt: TGTGCCAGCAGCTTAAACCGGCAGTCCTATGGCTACACCTTC
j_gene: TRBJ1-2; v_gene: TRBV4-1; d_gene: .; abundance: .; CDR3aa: CASSQEGMGTTNYGYTF; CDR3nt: TGCGCCAGCAGCCAAGAGGGTATGGGAACGACCAACTATGGCTACACCTTC
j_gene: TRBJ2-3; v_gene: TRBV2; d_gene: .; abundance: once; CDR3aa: CASSSSTDTQYF; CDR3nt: TGTGCCAGCAGTTCTAGCACAGATACGCAGTATTTT
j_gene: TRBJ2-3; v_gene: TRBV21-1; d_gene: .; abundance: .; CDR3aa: CASSNLSLPGTDTQYF; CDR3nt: TGTGCCAGCAGCAATCTGTCACTACCTGGGACAGATACGCAGTATTTT
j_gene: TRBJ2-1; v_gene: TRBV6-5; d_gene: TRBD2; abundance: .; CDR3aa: CASNRLAGSYNEQFF; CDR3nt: TGTGCCAGCAACAGACTAGCGGGTTCTTACAATGAGCAGTTCTTC
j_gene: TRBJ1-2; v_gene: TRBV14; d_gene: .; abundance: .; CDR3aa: CASSRSTRDGYTF; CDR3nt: TGTGCCAGCAGCCGATCGACAAGGGATGGCTACACCTTC
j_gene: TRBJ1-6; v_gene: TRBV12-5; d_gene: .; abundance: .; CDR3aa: CASAPGYSPLHF; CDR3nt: TGTGCTAGTGCCCCAGGGTATTCACCCCTCCACTTT
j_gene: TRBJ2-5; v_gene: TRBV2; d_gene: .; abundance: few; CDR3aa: CASSLNRETQYF; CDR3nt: TGTGCCAGCAGTCTCAATAGAGAGACCCAGTACTTC
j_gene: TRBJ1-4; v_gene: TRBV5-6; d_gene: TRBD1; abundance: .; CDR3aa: CASSRMTQGAGEKLFF; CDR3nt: TGTGCCAGCAGCCGAATGACCCAGGGGGCGGGGGAAAAACTGTTTTTT
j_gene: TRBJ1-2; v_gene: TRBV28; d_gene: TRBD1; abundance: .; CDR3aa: CASTPIHPGQGANYGYTF; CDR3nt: TGTGCCAGCACCCCCATTCACCCGGGACAGGGGGCTAACTATGGCTACACCTTC
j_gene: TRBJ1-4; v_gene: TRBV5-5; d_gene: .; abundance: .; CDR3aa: CASTHQGEGEKLFF; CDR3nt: TGTGCCAGCACCCACCAAGGGGAGGGTGAAAAACTGTTTTTT
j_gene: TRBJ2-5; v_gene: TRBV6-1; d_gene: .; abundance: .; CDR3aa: CASRLGVQGGETQYF; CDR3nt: TGTGCCAGCAGACTAGGAGTCCAGGGCGGAGAGACCCAGTACTTC
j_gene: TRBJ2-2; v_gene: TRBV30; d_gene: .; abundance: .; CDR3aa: CAWSVNVLGELFF; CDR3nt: TGTGCCTGGAGTGTAAACGTTCTCGGGGAGCTGTTTTTT
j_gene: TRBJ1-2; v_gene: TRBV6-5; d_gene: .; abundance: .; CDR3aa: CASSQRQASYGYTF; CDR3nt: TGTGCCAGCAGCCAACGACAGGCGAGCTATGGCTACACCTTC
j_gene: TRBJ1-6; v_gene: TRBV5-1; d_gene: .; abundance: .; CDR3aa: CASSPRASSSYNSPLHF; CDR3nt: TGCGCCAGCAGCCCCCGGGCCAGCAGCTCCTATAATTCACCCCTCCACTTT
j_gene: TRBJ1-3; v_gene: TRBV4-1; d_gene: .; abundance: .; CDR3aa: CASSQGVSDISGNTIYF; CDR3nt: TGCGCCAGCAGCCAAGGGGTCAGCGATATCTCTGGAAACACCATATATTTT
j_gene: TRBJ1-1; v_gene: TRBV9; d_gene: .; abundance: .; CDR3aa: CASSVVGAGLGTEAFF; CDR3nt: TGTGCCAGCAGCGTAGTAGGGGCAGGGTTGGGAACTGAAGCTTTCTTT
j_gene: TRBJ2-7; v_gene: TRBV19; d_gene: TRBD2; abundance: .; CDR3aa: CATQTSGRGKYEQYF; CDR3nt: TGTGCCACCCAGACTAGCGGGAGAGGGAAATACGAGCAGTACTTC
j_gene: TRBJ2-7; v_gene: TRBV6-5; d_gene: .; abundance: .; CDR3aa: CASSTRQPWEQYF; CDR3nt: TGTGCCAGCTCCACCAGACAGCCTTGGGAGCAGTACTTC
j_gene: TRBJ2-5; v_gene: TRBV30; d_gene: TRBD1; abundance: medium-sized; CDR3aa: CAWGTGETQYF; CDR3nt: TGTGCCTGGGGGACAGGGGAGACCCAGTACTTC
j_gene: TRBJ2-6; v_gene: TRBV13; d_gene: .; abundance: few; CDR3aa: CASSLIGGSSGANVLTF; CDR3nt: TGTGCCAGCAGCTTAATAGGAGGGTCGTCTGGGGCCAACGTCCTGACTTTC
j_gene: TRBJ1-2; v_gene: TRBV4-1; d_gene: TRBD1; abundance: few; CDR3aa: CASSQETGQDYGYTF; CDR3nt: TGCGCCAGCAGCCAAGAAACGGGACAGGACTATGGCTACACCTTC
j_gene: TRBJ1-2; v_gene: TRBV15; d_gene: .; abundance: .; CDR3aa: CATSREDRFSGGYTF; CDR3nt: TGTGCCACCAGCAGAGAAGACAGGTTCAGTGGTGGCTACACCTTC
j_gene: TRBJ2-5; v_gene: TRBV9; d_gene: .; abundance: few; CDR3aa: CASSPRGSQGETQYF; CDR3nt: TGTGCCAGCAGCCCACGTGGGAGCCAGGGGGAGACCCAGTACTTC
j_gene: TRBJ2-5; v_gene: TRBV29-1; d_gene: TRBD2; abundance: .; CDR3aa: CSVDRGSGETQYF; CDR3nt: TGCAGCGTTGACCGCGGGAGCGGGGAGACCCAGTACTTC
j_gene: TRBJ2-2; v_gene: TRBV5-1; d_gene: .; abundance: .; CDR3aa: CASSFQGGAGELFF; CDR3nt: TGCGCCAGCAGCTTCCAGGGGGGCGCCGGGGAGCTGTTTTTT
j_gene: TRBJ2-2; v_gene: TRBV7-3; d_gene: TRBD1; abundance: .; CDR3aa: CASSPDRGRTGELFF; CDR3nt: TGTGCCAGCAGCCCGGACAGGGGGAGGACCGGGGAGCTGTTTTTT
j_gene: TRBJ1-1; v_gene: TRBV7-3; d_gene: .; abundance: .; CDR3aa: CASSFGGHTEAFF; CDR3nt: TGTGCCAGCAGCTTTGGGGGCCACACTGAAGCTTTCTTT
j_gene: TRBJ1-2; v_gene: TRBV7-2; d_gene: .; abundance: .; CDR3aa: CASSIGGYGYTF; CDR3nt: TGTGCCAGCTCCATAGGAGGCTATGGCTACACCTTC
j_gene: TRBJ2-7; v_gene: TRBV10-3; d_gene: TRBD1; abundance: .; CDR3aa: CAISESHRGITYEQYF; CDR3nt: TGTGCCATCAGTGAGTCCCACAGGGGGATTACCTACGAGCAGTACTTC